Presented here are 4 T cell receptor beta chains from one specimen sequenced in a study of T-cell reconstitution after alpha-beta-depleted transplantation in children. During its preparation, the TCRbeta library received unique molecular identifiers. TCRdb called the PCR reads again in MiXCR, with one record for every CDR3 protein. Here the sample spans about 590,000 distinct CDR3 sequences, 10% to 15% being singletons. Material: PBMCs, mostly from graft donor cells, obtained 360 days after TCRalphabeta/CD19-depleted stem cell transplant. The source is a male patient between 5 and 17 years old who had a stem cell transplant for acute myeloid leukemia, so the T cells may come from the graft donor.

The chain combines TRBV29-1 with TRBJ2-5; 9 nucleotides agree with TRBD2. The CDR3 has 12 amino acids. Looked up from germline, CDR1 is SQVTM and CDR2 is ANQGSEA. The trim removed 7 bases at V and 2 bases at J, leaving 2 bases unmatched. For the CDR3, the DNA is TGCAGCGCCGGACTAGCGCAAGAGACCCAGTACTTC. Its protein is CSAGLAQETQYF. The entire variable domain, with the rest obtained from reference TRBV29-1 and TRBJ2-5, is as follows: SAVISQKPSRDICQRGTSLTIQCQVDSQVTMMFWYRQQPGQSLTLIATANQGSEATYESGFVIDKFPISRPNLTFSTLTVSNMSPEDSSIYLCSAGLAQETQYFGPGTRLLVL.

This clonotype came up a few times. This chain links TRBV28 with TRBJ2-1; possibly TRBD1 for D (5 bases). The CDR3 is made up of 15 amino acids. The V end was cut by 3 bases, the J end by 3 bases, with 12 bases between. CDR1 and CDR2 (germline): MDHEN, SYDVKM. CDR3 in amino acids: CASSLPGHFYNEQFF. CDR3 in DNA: TGTGCCAGCAGTTTGCCCGGACATTTCTACAATGAGCAGTTCTTC.

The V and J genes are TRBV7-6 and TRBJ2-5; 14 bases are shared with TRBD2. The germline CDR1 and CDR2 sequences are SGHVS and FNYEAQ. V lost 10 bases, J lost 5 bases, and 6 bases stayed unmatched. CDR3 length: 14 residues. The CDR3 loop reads CATIRLAGGETQYF. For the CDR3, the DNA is TGTGCCACTATTAGACTAGCGGGAGGGGAGACCCAGTACTTC.

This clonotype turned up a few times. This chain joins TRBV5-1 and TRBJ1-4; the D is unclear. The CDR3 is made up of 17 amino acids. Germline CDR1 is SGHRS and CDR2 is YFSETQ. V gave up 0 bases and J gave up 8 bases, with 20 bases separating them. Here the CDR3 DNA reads TGCGCCAGCAGCTTGGGTCTTACGACTCTCCAAAGGGAAAAACTGTTTTTT. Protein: CASSLGLTTLQREKLFF.